The present entry profiles one T cell receptor beta chain with its context. This entry belongs to a study of blood T cell repertoires in COVID-19. For the study at large: Samples came from the United States, Italy and Spain, spanning acute and convalescent COVID-19. PBMCs, B-cell-depleted T cells, or T cells were the source of the cDNA or gDNA that made up the material.

Germline assignment: CDR1 WNHNN and CDR2 SYGVQD (reference sequence). The CDR3 runs to 13 residues. The V end lost 2 bases, the J end lost 1 base, and 6 bases lay between the germline ends. Original data processing: Counts of nucleated cells, estimated from reference gene primer amplification, were obtained. Produced via immunoSEQ multiplex PCR; TCRdb's table is partial and in-frame only. The V and J calls and clone size are taken from that table; D and trimming were inferred from the DNA. The data show tens of thousands of clones, about 86% seen once. The chain employs TRBV10-1 and TRBJ2-7; a weak D match, TRBD1 (5 bases). Source material: peripheral blood. The source of this sequence is a woman of 80 years or more with active or convalescent COVID-19. CDR3 loop: CASSEQGSYEQYF. The CDR3 bases are TGCGCCAGCAGTGAGCAGGGTTCCTACGAGCAGTACTTC.